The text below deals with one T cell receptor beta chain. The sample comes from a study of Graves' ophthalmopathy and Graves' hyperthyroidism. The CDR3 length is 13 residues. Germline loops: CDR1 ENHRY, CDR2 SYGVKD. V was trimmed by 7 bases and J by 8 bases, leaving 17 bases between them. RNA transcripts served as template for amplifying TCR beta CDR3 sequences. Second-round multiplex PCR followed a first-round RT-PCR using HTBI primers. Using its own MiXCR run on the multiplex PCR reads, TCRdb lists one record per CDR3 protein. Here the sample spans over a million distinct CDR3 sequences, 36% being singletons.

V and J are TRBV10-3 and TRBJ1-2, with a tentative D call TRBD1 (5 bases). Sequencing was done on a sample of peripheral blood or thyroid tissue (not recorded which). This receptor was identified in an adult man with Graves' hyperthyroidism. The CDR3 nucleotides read TGTGCCATCACGAGGGGTCGCCCGAACGGCTACACCTTC. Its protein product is CAITRGRPNGYTF.